The 9 T cell receptor beta chains given below trace back to one sample, sequenced in a study of PD-1 blockade in classical Hodgkin lymphoma. All trial patients relapsed after autologous stem cell transplantation. Sequencing used immunoSEQ multiplex PCR; TCRdb keeps in-frame clones, though not all of them. Of around 26,000 clones in the sample, 65% to 80% were seen once. Here the sequenced sample was peripheral blood mononuclear cells (PBMCs), taken before the second cycle of nivolumab. Source of these receptors: a human donor with classical Hodgkin lymphoma.

CDR3 sequence: CASSFNRNEKLFF. CDR3 sequence (DNA): TGTGCCAGCAGCTTTAATCGGAATGAAAAACTGTTTTTT. V is TRBV7-2 and J is TRBJ1-4, with D unresolved. The CDR3 loop spans 13 amino acids. Germline values: CDR1 SGHTA, CDR2 FQGNSA. With 3 bases removed from V and 5 bases from J, the gap between germline ends came to 7 bases.

The J gene is TRBJ1-5, the V gene TRBV6-1; 7 nucleotides align to TRBD1. Unmatched junction bases numbered 12, after V lost 1 base and J lost 3 bases. Germline-derived CDR1 and CDR2 are MNHNS and SASEGT. The CDR3 spans 18 residues. The CDR3 region has the DNA TGTGCCAGCAGTGAAGTAGCCGGGACAGCAAGATTCAATCAGCCCCAGCATTTT. Its protein is CASSEVAGTARFNQPQHF.

The rearrangement uses TRBV7-9 and TRBJ2-7; TRBD1 is a possible D gene (6 bases). The CDR3 totals 12 residues. Trimming stripped 1 base from V and 6 bases from J, with 7 bases between. Germline V CDR1 and CDR2: SEHNR, FQNEAQ (reference sequence). The CDR3 here is CASSLGGGEQYF. The DNA for the CDR3 is TGTGCCAGCAGCTTAGGAGGGGGCGAGCAGTACTTC.

This clone has only a few counts. This chain joins TRBV2 and TRBJ2-3; TRBD1 matches 7 bases. The CDR3 consists of 15 residues. Trimming took 4 bases from V and 6 from J; bases not matched to a gene: 10. Per the germline V gene, CDR1 is SNHLY and CDR2 is FYNNEI. In DNA form, the CDR3 reads TGTGCCAGCAGTGCAGATGAGGGGGCGCAGGATACGCAGTATTTT. This gives the protein CASSADEGAQDTQYF.

In this sample, this clone is large. An end of the junction does not agree with germline; a read error may underlie this. The chain is built from TRBV7-7 and TRBJ2-1; maybe TRBD1 (6 bases). CDR3 length: 13 residues. Germline values: CDR1 SSHAT, CDR2 FNYEAQ (reference sequence). The CDR3 nucleotides read TGTGCTAGCAGCTTGAATTCGGACAGTCCCCAGTTCTTC. This translates into CASSLNSDSPQFF.

The CDR3 sequence is CASSLGQGEAFF. The CDR3 bases are TGTGCCAGCAGCTTAGGACAGGGTGAAGCTTTCTTT. The chain has TRBV7-6 and TRBJ1-1; 7 nucleotides line up with TRBD1. V lost 1 base, J lost 7 bases, and 0 bases stayed unmatched. Per germline, CDR1 SGHVS and CDR2 FNYEAQ. This CDR3 region has 12 residues.

The rearrangement uses TRBV28 and TRBJ1-5; D might be TRBD1 (5 bases). The V end was cut by 3 bases, the J end by 3 bases, with 9 bases between. Germline-derived CDR1 and CDR2 are MDHEN and SYDVKM. The CDR3 loop spans 14 amino acids. The CDR3 nucleotides are TGTGCCAGCAGTTTCGACAGTTTCAATCAGCCCCAGCATTTT. This translates into CASSFDSFNQPQHF.

The genes are TRBV6-5 and TRBJ2-1, with D tentatively TRBD2 (6 bases). V was trimmed by 4 bases and J by 8 bases, leaving 12 bases between them. The CDR3 is 13 residues long. The germline CDR1 and CDR2 sequences are MNHEY and SVGAGI. The CDR3 reads CASSWDLSDEQFF. CDR3 coding DNA: TGTGCCAGCAGTTGGGACTTATCGGATGAGCAGTTCTTC.

This chain joins TRBV6-5 and TRBJ2-3; the D gene is possibly TRBD1 (6 bases). Germline CDR1 reads MNHEY; CDR2 reads SVGAGI. Trimming stripped 8 bases from V and 3 bases from J, with 12 bases between. CDR3 size: 13 residues. CDR3: CASSGRGTDTQYF. The CDR3 nucleotides are TGTGCCAGCTCGGGCAGGGGAACAGATACGCAGTATTTT.